Listed here are 7 T cell receptor beta chains from one sample, sequenced in a study of shared clonotypes between healthy human individuals. Assay used: immunoSEQ multiplex PCR; TCRdb lists only in-frame clones, some missing. Among roughly 2.2 million clones listed, more than 85% were seen once. The sequenced sample consisted of naive CD4+ T cells from PBMCs. Indicated subset: CD45RA+ positively selected. The origin of the receptors is a man between 18 and 35 years old in good health. Some clones in this sample may be carry-over from other donors' samples.

The chain recombines TRBV9 with TRBJ2-1; 7 nucleotides agree with TRBD2. V was pared by 0 bases and J by 5 bases, with 2 bases of the junction left unmatched. CDR1 and CDR2 (germline): SGDLS, YYNGEE. The CDR3 sequence is 14 residues long. CDR3 coding DNA: TGTGCCAGCAGCGTAGTAAGCGGGGACAATGAGCAGTTCTTC. This encodes CASSVVSGDNEQFF.

The chain joins TRBV5-1 to TRBJ1-1, with D maybe TRBD1 (5 bases). V lost 6 bases and J lost 6, with 18 bases in between. From germline, CDR1 is SGHRS and CDR2 YFSETQ. There are 14 residues in the CDR3. DNA for the CDR3: TGCGCCAGCACCCGGGGGACCGGGGGACCTGAAGCTTTCTTT. It encodes CASTRGTGGPEAFF.

This rearrangement joins TRBV7-9 to TRBJ2-5; maybe TRBD2 (6 bases). Trimming cost V 4 bases and J 11 bases, with 11 bases left between them. Germline V gene lookup returns CDR1 SEHNR and CDR2 FQNEAQ (reference sequence). The CDR3 extends over 11 amino acids. In DNA, the CDR3 is TGTGCCAGCAGCTCGATAGGAGGGCAGTACTTC. This encodes CASSSIGGQYF.

The chain joins TRBV9 to TRBJ2-1, with unresolved D. The CDR3 is 15 amino acids. V dropped 4 bases and J dropped 8 bases, with 19 bases sitting between them. Germline CDR1 SGDLS, CDR2 YYNGEE. The DNA of the CDR3 is TGTGCCAGCAGCCCCCGACCCCAGCCACACCATGAGCAGTTCTTC. Translated, it gives CASSPRPQPHHEQFF.

This chain uses TRBV18 with TRBJ2-3; D gene unclear. V was clipped by 5 bases and J by 0 bases, with 12 bases between them. CDR3 length: 15 amino acids. Germline V gives CDR1 KGHSH, CDR2 LQKENI. CDR3 loop: CASSTYVVSTDTQYF. The DNA of the CDR3 is TGTGCCAGCTCAACTTACGTGGTTAGCACAGATACGCAGTATTTT.

The rearrangement links TRBV7-2 to TRBJ2-1, with a possible D match to TRBD2 (5 bases). The CDR3 totals 13 residues. The V gene's germline CDR1 is SGHTA and CDR2 FQGNSA. Trimming took 5 bases from V and 10 from J, leaving 15 bases between them. This CDR3 reads CASSRTQTGEQFF. CDR3 sequence (DNA): TGTGCCAGCAGCCGGACCCAAACGGGGGAGCAGTTCTTC.

This chain connects TRBV5-1 to TRBJ2-7; D is tentatively TRBD1 or TRBD2 (6 bases each). The germline V and J ends were trimmed by 0 bases and 1 base, with 14 bases remaining between them. Germline V gene sequence: CDR1 SGHRS, CDR2 YFSETQ. This CDR3 has 16 residues. CDR3 region: CASSLGGGTLSYEQYF. CDR3 DNA: TGCGCCAGCAGCTTGGGTGGGGGGACATTATCCTACGAGCAGTACTTC.